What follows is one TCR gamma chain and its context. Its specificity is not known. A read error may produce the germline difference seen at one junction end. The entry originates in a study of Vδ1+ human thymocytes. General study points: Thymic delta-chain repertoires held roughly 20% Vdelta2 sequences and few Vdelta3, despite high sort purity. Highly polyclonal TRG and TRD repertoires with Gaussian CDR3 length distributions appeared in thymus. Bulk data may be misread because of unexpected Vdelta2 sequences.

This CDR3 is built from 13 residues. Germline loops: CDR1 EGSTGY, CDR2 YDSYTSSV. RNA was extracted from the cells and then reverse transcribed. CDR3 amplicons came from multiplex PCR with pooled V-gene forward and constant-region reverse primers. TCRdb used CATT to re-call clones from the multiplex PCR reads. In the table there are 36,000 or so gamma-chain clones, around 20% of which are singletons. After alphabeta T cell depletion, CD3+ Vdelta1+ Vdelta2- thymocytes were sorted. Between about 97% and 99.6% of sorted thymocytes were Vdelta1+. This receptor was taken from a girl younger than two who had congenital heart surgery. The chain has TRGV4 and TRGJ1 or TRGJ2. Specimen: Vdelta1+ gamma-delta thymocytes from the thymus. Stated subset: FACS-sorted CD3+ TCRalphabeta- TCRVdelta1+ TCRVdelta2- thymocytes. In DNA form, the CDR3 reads TGTGCCGCCTGGGTAGGGGATTATTATAAGAAACTCTTT. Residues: CAAWVGDYYKKLF.